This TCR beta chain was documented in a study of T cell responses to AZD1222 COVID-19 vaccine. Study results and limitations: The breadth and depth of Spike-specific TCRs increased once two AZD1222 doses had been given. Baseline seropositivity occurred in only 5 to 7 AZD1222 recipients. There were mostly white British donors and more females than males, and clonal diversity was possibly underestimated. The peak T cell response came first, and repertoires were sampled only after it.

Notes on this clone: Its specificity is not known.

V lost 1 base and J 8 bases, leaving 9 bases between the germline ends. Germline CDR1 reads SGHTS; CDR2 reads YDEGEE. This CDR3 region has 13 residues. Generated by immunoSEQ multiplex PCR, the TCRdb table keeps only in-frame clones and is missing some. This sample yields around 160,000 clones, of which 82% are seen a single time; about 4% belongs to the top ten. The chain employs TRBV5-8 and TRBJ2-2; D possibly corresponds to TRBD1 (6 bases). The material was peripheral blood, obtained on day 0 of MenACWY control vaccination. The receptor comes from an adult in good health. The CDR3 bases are TGTGCCAGCAGCTTGAACAGGGAGGGGGAGCTGTTTTTT. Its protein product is CASSLNREGELFF. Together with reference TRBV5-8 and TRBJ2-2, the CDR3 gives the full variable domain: EAGVTQSPTHLIKTRGQQATLRCSPISGHTSVYWYQQALGLGLQFLLWYDEGEERNRGNFPPRFSGRQFPNYSSELNVNALELEDSALYLCASSLNREGELFFGEGSRLTVL.